This entry is about one T cell receptor beta chain. This record belongs to a study of blood T cell repertoires in COVID-19. Study information: The origin of the acute and convalescent COVID-19 samples was the United States, Italy and Spain. Sample material is recorded as cDNA or gDNA derived from T cells, B-cell-depleted T cells, or PBMCs.

In the source study's methods: Cell counts per sample came from amplifying reference gene primers. TCRdb's copy holds only in-frame clones and misses some; the assay was immunoSEQ multiplex PCR. The V and J calls and the clone size are those of that table, but D and trimming were determined from the DNA. The sample has under 500,000 clones, around 89% seen once. The germline gives CDR1 LNHDA, CDR2 SQIVND (reference sequence). The CDR3 runs to 15 residues. Trimming cost V 6 bases and J 2 bases; bases outside gene matches: 8. The sequence derives from a woman in her twenties or thirties with acute or convalescent COVID-19. The sample comprised peripheral blood. V is TRBV19 and J is TRBJ2-3; 7 bases are a match to TRBD2. CDR3 in amino acids: CASRWGGSSTDTQYF. Written as DNA, the CDR3 is TGTGCCAGTAGATGGGGGGGTTCGTCCACAGATACGCAGTATTTT.